This T cell receptor (beta chain) appears in the sequencing data of a study of OX40 agonist ivuxolimab in advanced cancers. About the research overall: Three patients, one with hepatocellular carcinoma and two with cutaneous melanoma, responded partially.

Assay used: immunoSEQ multiplex PCR; TCRdb lists only in-frame clones, some missing. The sample records over 25,000 clones, around 85% being singletons. The germline CDR1 and CDR2 sequences are MNHEY and SMNVEV (reference sequence). The CDR3 contains 14 residues. The V segment lost 5 bases and the J segment 5 bases; nucleotides outside the gene matches: 4. The source material was CD4+ or CD8+ T cells sorted from blood, sampled in a trial of the OX40 agonist ivuxolimab. This sequence was found in an adult with an advanced solid tumor such as melanoma, head and neck, liver or kidney cancer. The V call is TRBV27, the J call TRBJ1-1, with 11 bases that match TRBD1. DNA of the CDR3: TGTGCCAGCAGTCTGGACAGGGGGCGGACTGAAGCTTTCTTT. This gives the protein CASSLDRGRTEAFF.